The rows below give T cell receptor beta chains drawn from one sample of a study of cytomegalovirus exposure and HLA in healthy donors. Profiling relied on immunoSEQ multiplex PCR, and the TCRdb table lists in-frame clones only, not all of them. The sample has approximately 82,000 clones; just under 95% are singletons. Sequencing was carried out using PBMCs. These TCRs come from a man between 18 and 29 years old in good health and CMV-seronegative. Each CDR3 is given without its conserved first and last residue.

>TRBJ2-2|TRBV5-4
ASSTQGHTGELF
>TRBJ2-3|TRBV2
ASSSESTDTQY
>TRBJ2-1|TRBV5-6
ASSYGGVYSYNEQF
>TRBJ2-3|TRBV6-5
ASSYSKGVMSDTQY
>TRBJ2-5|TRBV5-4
ASRLQGQQQETQY
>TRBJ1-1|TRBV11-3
ASSLGGTMNTEAF
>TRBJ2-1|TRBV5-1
ASSLVGGGAHEQF
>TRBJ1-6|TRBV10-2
ASTGQGTPASPLH
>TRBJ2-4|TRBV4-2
ASSQEGGQEPAKNIQY
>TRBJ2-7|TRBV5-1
ASRGAVPYEQY
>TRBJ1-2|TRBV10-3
AIRIPTGGYT
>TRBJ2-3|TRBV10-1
ASSETGTSTDTQY
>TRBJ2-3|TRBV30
AWSRGLALTDTQY
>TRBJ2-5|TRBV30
AWRGSGRETQY
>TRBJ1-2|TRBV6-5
ATTRAAYNYGYT
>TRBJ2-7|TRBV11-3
ASSRDRGIPYEQY
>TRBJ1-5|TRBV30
AWSRDTSNQPQH
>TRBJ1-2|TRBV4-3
ASSQDYGRGLGYGYT
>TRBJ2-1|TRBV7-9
ASRFRTGVDNEQF
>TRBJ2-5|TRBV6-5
ASSRIRGGETQY
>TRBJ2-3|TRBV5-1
ASSLTGGTTDTQY
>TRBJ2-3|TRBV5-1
ASSLASGSGTDTQY
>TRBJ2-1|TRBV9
ASSVSGIQNEQF
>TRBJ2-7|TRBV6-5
ASSYSRGLYEQY